Below, 2 T cell receptor beta chains from the same sample are listed, as sequenced in a study of T cell responses to AZD1222 COVID-19 vaccine. Some clones are missing from TCRdb's copy, which holds only in-frame ones; the method was immunoSEQ multiplex PCR. The top ten hold about an eighth of the sample, which has fewer than 100,000 clones, approximately 85% seen once. Material: peripheral blood, obtained on day 0 of AZD1222 vaccination. The receptors derive from an adult in good health.

This clone was observed once. CDR3 sequence: CASSAKGGGLYEQYF. In nucleotides, the CDR3 is TGTGCCAGCAGCGCGAAAGGTGGTGGATTGTACGAGCAGTACTTC. The chain combines TRBV13 with TRBJ2-7; no reliable D call. The V end was cut by 5 bases, the J end by 4 bases, with 18 bases between. Germline CDR1 and CDR2: PRHDT and FYEKMQ (reference sequence). The CDR3 has 15 amino acids.

The chain joins TRBV7-9 to TRBJ1-2, with 8 nucleotides matching TRBD1. CDR1 SEHNR and CDR2 FQNEAQ come from the germline V gene (reference sequence). This CDR3 spans 13 amino acids. V dropped 8 bases and J dropped 8; count of bases not matched to a gene: 10. The CDR3 sequence: CASGDGQGGGYTF. The CDR3 nucleotides are TGTGCCAGCGGGGATGGACAGGGAGGAGGCTACACCTTC.